Listed below are T cell receptor beta chains from one sample, sequenced in a study of shared clonotypes between healthy human individuals. Repertoires were generated with immunoSEQ multiplex PCR, while TCRdb's copy carries only in-frame clones and drops some. The repertoire holds around 1,900,000 clones, with just over 90% as singletons. The sample taken for sequencing was naive CD8+ T cells from PBMCs. The source of these receptors is a man aged 18 to 29 in good health. Some clones in this sample may be carry-over from other donors' samples. The CDR3 runs from the conserved cysteine through the conserved F or W. D genes are given only for firm matches. Not every row has a clone size; where given, it reads once, few, many or a size class.

J | size | V | D | CDR3 | DNA
TRBJ1-2 | once | TRBV28 | - | CASRVGRGVGYTF | TGTGCCAGCAGGGTGGGCAGAGGGGTAGGCTACACCTTC
TRBJ1-5 | - | TRBV9 | - | CASSVAGLSNQPQHF | TGTGCCAGCAGCGTAGCGGGGCTTAGCAATCAGCCCCAGCATTTT
TRBJ2-3 | - | TRBV27 | - | CASSSPAKADTQYF | TGTGCCAGCAGTTCTCCGGCCAAGGCAGATACGCAGTATTTT
TRBJ1-1 | few | TRBV30 | - | CAWEVVSLNTEAFF | TGTGCCTGGGAGGTAGTCTCTCTGAACACTGAAGCTTTCTTT
TRBJ1-4 | - | TRBV5-8 | - | CASSHENEKLFF | TGTGCCAGCAGCCATGAGAATGAAAAACTGTTTTTT
TRBJ2-7 | many | TRBV27 | - | CASSFGQSYEQYF | TGTGCCAGCAGTTTCGGACAGTCCTACGAGCAGTACTTC
TRBJ1-1 | few | TRBV29-1 | TRBD1 | CSVEPTGGNTEAFF | TGCAGCGTGGAACCGACAGGGGGGAACACTGAAGCTTTCTTT
TRBJ2-2 | once | TRBV7-9 | TRBD2 | CASSTPGLAGEDPGELFF | TGTGCCAGCAGCACGCCGGGACTAGCGGGAGAGGACCCCGGGGAGCTGTTTTTT
TRBJ2-5 | once | TRBV19 | TRBD2 | CASSLLAGDETQYF | TGTGCCAGTAGTCTACTAGCGGGAGATGAGACCCAGTACTTC
TRBJ2-3 | - | TRBV27 | - | CASSSGVDTQYF | TGTGCCAGCAGTTCGGGTGTGGATACGCAGTATTTT
TRBJ2-3 | - | TRBV13 | - | CASSSGAGLDPDTQYF | TGTGCCAGCAGCTCTGGGGCGGGATTAGACCCAGATACGCAGTATTTT